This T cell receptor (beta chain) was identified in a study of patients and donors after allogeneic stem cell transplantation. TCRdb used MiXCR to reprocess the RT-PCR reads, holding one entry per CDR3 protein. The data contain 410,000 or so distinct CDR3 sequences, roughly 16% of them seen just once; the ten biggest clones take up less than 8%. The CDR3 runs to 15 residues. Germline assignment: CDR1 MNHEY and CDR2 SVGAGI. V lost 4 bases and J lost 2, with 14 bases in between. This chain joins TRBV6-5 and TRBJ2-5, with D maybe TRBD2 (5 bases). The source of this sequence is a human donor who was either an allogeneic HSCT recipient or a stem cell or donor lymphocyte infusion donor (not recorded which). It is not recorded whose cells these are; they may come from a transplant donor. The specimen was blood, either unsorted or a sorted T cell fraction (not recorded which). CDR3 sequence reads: CASSSTSSRQETQYF. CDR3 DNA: TGTGCCAGCAGTTCTACGTCTAGCCGACAAGAGACCCAGTACTTC.